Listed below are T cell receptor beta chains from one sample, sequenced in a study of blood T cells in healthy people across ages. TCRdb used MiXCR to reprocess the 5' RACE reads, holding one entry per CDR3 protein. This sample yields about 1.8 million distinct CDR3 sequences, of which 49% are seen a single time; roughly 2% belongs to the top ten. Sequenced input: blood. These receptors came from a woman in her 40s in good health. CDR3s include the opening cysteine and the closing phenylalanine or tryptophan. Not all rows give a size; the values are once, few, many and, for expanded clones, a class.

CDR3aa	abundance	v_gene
CASSGAPGLIYEQYF	NA	TRBV6-1
CAGRRQGGEQFF	NA	TRBV7-2
CASSLARDYSPLHF	NA	TRBV7-8
CATNGLAAERYNEQFF	NA	TRBV24-1
CASSFGQAGTDMQYF	NA	TRBV6-2/TRBV6-3
CSAPGQGNAVYSNQPQHF	once	TRBV20-1
CASSQDRLGNTEAFF	NA	TRBV4-2
CSARVPTGGNTEAFF	NA	TRBV20-1
CASSQVLTEETQYF	many	TRBV3-1
CASSPSLVVAGGGDEQFF	NA	TRBV3-1